These T cell receptor beta chains were read from a single sample in a study of cytomegalovirus exposure and HLA in healthy donors. The data were produced by immunoSEQ multiplex PCR, yet TCRdb's version contains in-frame clones alone and is incomplete. The sample lists some 120,000 clones, about 76% occurring once. Material for sequencing was PBMCs. These receptors all come from a woman in her thirties or forties in good health and CMV-seropositive. The CDR3 runs from the conserved cysteine through the conserved F or W. The order of the fields is V gene, J gene, CDR3 protein.

v_gene: TRBV30; j_gene: TRBJ2-6; CDR3aa: CAWSVGQSGANVLTF
v_gene: TRBV6-5; j_gene: TRBJ1-2; CDR3aa: CASRGLGRKFRGYTF
v_gene: TRBV5-1; j_gene: TRBJ2-2; CDR3aa: CASSSGQGGTGELFF
v_gene: TRBV6-6; j_gene: TRBJ1-1; CDR3aa: CASNQQGVLSTEAFF
v_gene: TRBV2; j_gene: TRBJ1-6; CDR3aa: CASARDRSNSPLHF
v_gene: TRBV6-6; j_gene: TRBJ1-2; CDR3aa: CASRDYRDGYTF
v_gene: TRBV30; j_gene: TRBJ1-1; CDR3aa: CAWSVGGEAFF
v_gene: TRBV9; j_gene: TRBJ1-2; CDR3aa: CASSESGTGVYGYTF
v_gene: TRBV7-9; j_gene: TRBJ1-3; CDR3aa: CASSLHSSSGNTIYF
v_gene: TRBV10-3; j_gene: TRBJ1-5; CDR3aa: CAISDVGGHSNQPQHF
v_gene: TRBV25-1; j_gene: TRBJ1-4; CDR3aa: CASGTGGYEKLFF
v_gene: TRBV10-3; j_gene: TRBJ2-7; CDR3aa: CAISDSLDRDEQYF
v_gene: TRBV6-5; j_gene: TRBJ2-5; CDR3aa: CASSKQPLPAETQYF
v_gene: TRBV5-1; j_gene: TRBJ1-1; CDR3aa: CASSQTENTEAFF
v_gene: TRBV5-4; j_gene: TRBJ2-5; CDR3aa: CASSRQGAQETQYF
v_gene: TRBV7-3; j_gene: TRBJ1-1; CDR3aa: CASSPRTGPNTEAFF
v_gene: TRBV5-6; j_gene: TRBJ2-5; CDR3aa: CASSPGTSGGREETQYF
v_gene: TRBV4-1; j_gene: TRBJ1-2; CDR3aa: CASSPHRGDYGYTF
v_gene: TRBV2; j_gene: TRBJ2-1; CDR3aa: CASRGRLGTGGNEQFF
v_gene: TRBV30; j_gene: TRBJ1-2; CDR3aa: CAWSQGYGYTF
v_gene: TRBV9; j_gene: TRBJ2-2; CDR3aa: CASSVVGDTGELFF
v_gene: TRBV5-6; j_gene: TRBJ1-5; CDR3aa: CASSLAGGTSNQPQHF
v_gene: TRBV6-6; j_gene: TRBJ1-1; CDR3aa: CASSRQAPNTEAFF
v_gene: TRBV4-1; j_gene: TRBJ2-2; CDR3aa: CASNMWAGGELFF
v_gene: TRBV6-5; j_gene: TRBJ2-7; CDR3aa: CASRTSRDSPYEQYF
v_gene: TRBV18; j_gene: TRBJ1-2; CDR3aa: CASSAARQGTLFGYTF
v_gene: TRBV19; j_gene: TRBJ2-1; CDR3aa: CASTRLQGDEQFF
v_gene: TRBV29-1; j_gene: TRBJ2-5; CDR3aa: CSVQLTSGQETQYF
v_gene: TRBV6-1; j_gene: TRBJ2-7; CDR3aa: CASSARTGRVTYEQYF
v_gene: TRBV30; j_gene: TRBJ1-2; CDR3aa: CAWSVGGAGYGYTF
v_gene: TRBV6-1; j_gene: TRBJ2-5; CDR3aa: CASSDRETQYF
v_gene: TRBV7-9; j_gene: TRBJ1-4; CDR3aa: CASSFGQGGEKLFF
v_gene: TRBV6-5; j_gene: TRBJ1-2; CDR3aa: CASRLGQGLYGYTF
v_gene: TRBV2; j_gene: TRBJ2-1; CDR3aa: CASSEEGAGGPVF
v_gene: TRBV4-1; j_gene: TRBJ2-6; CDR3aa: CASSRPGANVLTF
v_gene: TRBV12-5; j_gene: TRBJ2-1; CDR3aa: CASGLGQGVGTNEQFF
v_gene: TRBV19; j_gene: TRBJ1-6; CDR3aa: CASSIVRAGWSPLHF
v_gene: TRBV5-1; j_gene: TRBJ1-1; CDR3aa: CASFDRAVTEAFF
v_gene: TRBV5-1; j_gene: TRBJ1-6; CDR3aa: CASSLRGPSPLHF
v_gene: TRBV6-6; j_gene: TRBJ2-6; CDR3aa: CASSDWDSSGANVLTF
v_gene: TRBV5-4; j_gene: TRBJ2-2; CDR3aa: CASSLWGGRGELFF
v_gene: TRBV2; j_gene: TRBJ2-2; CDR3aa: CASTQWLAIGELFF
v_gene: TRBV19; j_gene: TRBJ1-5; CDR3aa: CASPLKPQHF
v_gene: TRBV4-2; j_gene: TRBJ1-2; CDR3aa: CASSQGPAGGQAGGYTF
v_gene: TRBV27; j_gene: TRBJ2-3; CDR3aa: CASSVRGGFQSTDTQYF
v_gene: TRBV5-5; j_gene: TRBJ1-6; CDR3aa: CASSLDQGASLNSPLHF
v_gene: TRBV4-1; j_gene: TRBJ2-6; CDR3aa: CASRVTVGANVLTF
v_gene: TRBV27; j_gene: TRBJ1-1; CDR3aa: CASRLQGNTEAFF
v_gene: TRBV5-6; j_gene: TRBJ1-1; CDR3aa: CASSPDGEDTEAFF
v_gene: TRBV18; j_gene: TRBJ1-1; CDR3aa: CASSPTASMNTEAFF
v_gene: TRBV5-1; j_gene: TRBJ2-7; CDR3aa: CASSLAGWDEQYF
v_gene: TRBV7-8; j_gene: TRBJ1-1; CDR3aa: CASSSQGRVTEAFF
v_gene: TRBV5-3; j_gene: TRBJ1-1; CDR3aa: CARSGQPEWSTEAFF
v_gene: TRBV15; j_gene: TRBJ1-5; CDR3aa: CATSRVLSGHQPQHF
v_gene: TRBV5-6; j_gene: TRBJ2-5; CDR3aa: CASSLAEETQYF
v_gene: TRBV5-4; j_gene: .; CDR3aa: CASNPAGQGYEQYF
v_gene: TRBV4-2; j_gene: TRBJ1-5; CDR3aa: CASSHDRDRGPNQPQHF